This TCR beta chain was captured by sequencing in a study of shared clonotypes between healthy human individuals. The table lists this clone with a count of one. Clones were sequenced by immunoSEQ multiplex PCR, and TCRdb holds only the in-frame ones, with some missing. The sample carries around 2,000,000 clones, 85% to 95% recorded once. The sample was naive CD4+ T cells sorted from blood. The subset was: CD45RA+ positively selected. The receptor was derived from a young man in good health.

DNA of the CDR3: TGTGCCAGCAGGGCGGGGGAAGATAGAAAGACCCAGTACTTC. It specifies CASRAGEDRKTQYF. The gene calls are TRBV6-5 and TRBJ2-5, with TRBD2 matching 7 bases. V gave up 6 bases and J gave up 6 bases; unmatched junction bases: 10. The germline CDR1 and CDR2 sequences are MNHEY and SVGAGI. The CDR3 sequence is 14 residues long.